This TCR beta chain was sequenced during a study of T cell responses to AZD1222 COVID-19 vaccine. A remark on this clone: Compared with germline, one end of the junction differs, possibly owing to a read error.

The germline gives CDR1 SGHKS, CDR2 YYEKEE (reference sequence). The CDR3 spans 12 residues. Assay used: immunoSEQ multiplex PCR; TCRdb lists only in-frame clones, some missing. The profile covers approximately 110,000 clones, with 92% appearing a single time and 7.9% taken by the ten largest. The sample here was peripheral blood, taken 28 days after the second AZD1222 dose. The sequence was obtained from an adult who received the AZD1222 COVID-19 vaccine. The chain joins TRBV5-5 to TRBJ1-2, with no clear D. The CDR3 DNA sequence: TGTGCCAGCAGCTCCACCCTGAGACCGGGAGTCTTC. It specifies CASSSTLRPGVF.